What follows are 27 T cell receptor beta chains derived from one specimen sequenced in a study of technical replicates of blood from several donors (dated 2017 in TCRdb). Library creation used the immunoSEQ multiplex PCR assay. Not all clones reach the TCRdb copy of this immuneACCESS table, which keeps in-frame sequences only. Checked studies attribute under half of the gap to unresolved V genes and leave the rest unexplained. This sample has tens of thousands of clones in its table, and 93% of those were observed once. Roughly 0.25% of the sample comes from the top ten. Sequenced sample: T cells isolated from PBMCs. Source of these receptors: a human donor in good health.

The rearrangement joins TRBV25-1 to TRBJ1-1; D uncertain. With 1 base removed from V and 1 base from J, the gap between germline ends came to 10 bases. Germline CDR1 MGHDK, CDR2 SYGVNS. This CDR3 has 15 residues. CDR3 in DNA: TGTGCCAGCAGTGAATCGGGAGGCGGGAACACTGAAGCTTTCTTT. This codes for CASSESGGGNTEAFF.

The chain combines TRBV10-3 with TRBJ2-2; TRBD1 matches 7 bases. CDR1 and CDR2 (germline): ENHRY, SYGVKD. This CDR3 has 14 amino acids. V dropped 11 bases and J dropped 5; count of bases not matched to a gene: 11. The CDR3 reads CASTGTEKTGELFF. The CDR3 DNA reads as TGTGCCTCCACGGGGACAGAAAAGACCGGGGAGCTGTTTTTT.

The CDR3 DNA reads as TGTGCCGCTTGGGCCCGACAGGGGGGTCAGCCCCAGCATTTT. Encoded protein: CAAWARQGGQPQHF. The rearrangement joins TRBV28 to TRBJ1-5; 9 nucleotides line up with TRBD1. The CDR3 spans 14 residues. Germline V gene sequence: CDR1 MDHEN, CDR2 SYDVKM. Trimming cost V 11 bases and J 6 bases; bases outside gene matches: 11.

V gene TRBV5-4 combines with J gene TRBJ2-5; 7 nucleotides line up with TRBD1. V was pared by 0 bases and J by 4 bases, with 6 bases of the junction left unmatched. Germline V gives CDR1 SGHNT, CDR2 YYREEE (reference sequence). There are 15 residues in the CDR3. CDR3 coding DNA: TGTGCCAGCAGCTTGGACCGACAGGGTCGAGAGACCCAGTACTTC. Amino acid sequence: CASSLDRQGRETQYF.

The V and J genes are TRBV19 and TRBJ2-7; TRBD2 might be the D (7 bases). The germline CDR1 and CDR2 sequences are LNHDA and SQIVND (reference sequence). The V end lost 5 bases, the J end lost 4 bases, and 18 bases lay between the germline ends. CDR3 size: 15 residues. The chain's CDR3 is CASSSLFGGQYEQYF. CDR3 DNA: TGTGCCAGTAGTTCCCTATTCGGGGGGCAGTACGAGCAGTACTTC.

The V and J genes are TRBV19 and TRBJ2-5; 10 bases agree with TRBD2. Germline assignment: CDR1 LNHDA and CDR2 SQIVND (reference sequence). Unmatched junction bases numbered 13, after V lost 9 bases and J lost 3 bases. The CDR3 runs to 16 residues. DNA for the CDR3: TGTGCCAGAAATTACCCAAGGACTAGCGGAGAAGAGACCCAGTACTTC. It codes for CARNYPRTSGEETQYF.

This chain joins TRBV5-5 and TRBJ1-1; 7 bases are shared with TRBD1. The CDR3 sequence is 13 residues long. Germline trimming cut 2 bases from V and 3 bases from J; bases unmatched to any gene: 1. Germline assignment: CDR1 SGHKS and CDR2 YYEKEE (reference sequence). For the CDR3, the DNA is TGTGCCAGCAGCTTAACAGGGGACACTGAAGCTTTCTTT. Encoded protein: CASSLTGDTEAFF.

V usage is TRBV9 and J usage is TRBJ2-2; 14 bases agree with TRBD2. Germline trimming cut 3 bases from V and 2 bases from J; bases unmatched to any gene: 9. The germline gives CDR1 SGDLS, CDR2 YYNGEE. This CDR3 contains 19 residues. CDR3 sequence (DNA): TGTGCCAGCAGCGAAAAAAGGACTAGCGGGGGGACTAACACCGGGGAGCTGTTTTTT. It translates to CASSEKRTSGGTNTGELFF.

This chain joins TRBV30 and TRBJ1-1; maybe TRBD1 (6 bases). Trimming shortened V by 4 bases and J by 5 bases, and 14 bases separated the two germline ends. From germline, CDR1 is GTSNPN and CDR2 SVGIG (reference sequence). The CDR3 runs to 13 residues. CDR3 sequence reads: CAWNRDRRTEAFF. Here the CDR3 DNA reads TGTGCCTGGAACAGGGACCGGCGGACTGAAGCTTTCTTT.

The chain uses TRBV18 and TRBJ1-3; D is uncertain. The V end was cut by 0 bases, the J end by 3 bases, with 15 bases between. Per germline, CDR1 KGHSH and CDR2 LQKENI. The CDR3 runs 17 residues. The CDR3 DNA follows: TGTGCCAGCTCACCACCGGTACGCGTTTCGGGTGGAAACACCATATATTTT. It encodes CASSPPVRVSGGNTIYF. Complete variable domain (other parts from reference TRBV18 and TRBJ1-3): NAGVMQNPRHLVRRRGQEARLRCSPMKGHSHVYWYRQLPEEGLKFMVYLQKENIIDESGMPKERFSAEFPKEGPSILRIQQVVRGDSAAYFCASSPPVRVSGGNTIYFGEGSWLTVV.

The chain recombines TRBV19 with TRBJ1-5; the D is unclear. Trimming cost V 3 bases and J 5 bases, with 17 bases left between them. This CDR3 region has 16 residues. The germline V gene encodes CDR1 LNHDA and CDR2 SQIVND (reference sequence). The CDR3 DNA is TGTGCCAGTAGTATCGGGGTCCAACACCTAGATCAGCCCCAGCATTTT. Translation gives CASSIGVQHLDQPQHF.

This chain uses TRBV5-1 with TRBJ2-4; D perhaps matches TRBD2 (5 bases). The V end was cut by 0 bases, the J end by 3 bases, with 10 bases between. The CDR3 runs 15 residues. Germline CDR1 is SGHRS and CDR2 is YFSETQ. The CDR3 here is CASSLEPGGKNIQYF. The CDR3 DNA reads as TGCGCCAGCAGCTTGGAGCCAGGAGGCAAAAACATTCAGTACTTC.

This clone showed up just a few times. The chain has TRBV30 and TRBJ1-1; D not resolved. The V end was cut by 4 bases, the J end by 2 bases, with 14 bases between. The CDR3 contains 14 residues. The germline V gene encodes CDR1 GTSNPN and CDR2 SVGIG (reference sequence). CDR3 in amino acids: CAWNGPLFNTEAFF. The CDR3 DNA follows: TGTGCCTGGAATGGCCCCCTCTTCAACACTGAAGCTTTCTTT.

The chain employs TRBV11-3 and TRBJ2-1, with 12 bases matching TRBD2. Germline assignment: CDR1 SGHNT and CDR2 YENEEA. The CDR3 totals 20 residues. Trimming removed 5 bases from V and 1 base from J; junction bases left unmatched: 15. CDR3 region: CASSPGASGRASLSYNEQFF. CDR3 in DNA: TGTGCCAGCAGCCCCGGCGCTAGCGGGAGGGCCAGCTTATCCTACAATGAGCAGTTCTTC.

This clone was observed once. The chain has TRBV6-1 and TRBJ1-3; the D gene is possibly TRBD1 (5 bases). V lost 3 bases and J lost 4, with 13 bases in between. The CDR3 length is 15 residues. Germline-derived CDR1 and CDR2 are MNHNS and SASEGT. The CDR3: CASSDRGVEGNTIYF. For the CDR3, the DNA is TGTGCCAGCAGTGACCGGGGGGTTGAAGGAAACACCATATATTTT.

V and J are TRBV13 and TRBJ2-2; possible D gene TRBD2, 6 bases. This CDR3 is built from 16 residues. From germline, CDR1 is PRHDT and CDR2 FYEKMQ (reference sequence). V was pared by 6 bases and J by 7 bases, with 21 bases between. This CDR3 reads CASSYRGKERVGELFF. As DNA, the CDR3 is TGTGCCAGCAGTTATAGGGGAAAGGAGCGGGTCGGGGAGCTGTTTTTT.

The rearrangement links TRBV9 to TRBJ1-1; D remains ambiguous. CDR1 SGDLS and CDR2 YYNGEE come from the germline V gene. The CDR3 has 16 residues. V shed 0 bases and J shed 7 bases, with 19 bases lying between them. The CDR3 is CASSVGVGVGTIEAFF. CDR3 nucleotide sequence: TGTGCCAGCAGCGTAGGGGTCGGAGTGGGTACCATTGAAGCTTTCTTT.

The chain is built from TRBV7-9 and TRBJ2-3; TRBD1 is a possible D gene (7 bases). Looked up from germline, CDR1 is SEHNR and CDR2 is FQNEAQ (reference sequence). This CDR3 contains 14 residues. V was cut by 7 bases and J by 3 bases, with 14 bases left in between. This CDR3 reads CASIHRGGTDTQYF. CDR3 in DNA: TGTGCCAGCATCCACAGGGGAGGTACAGATACGCAGTATTTT.

The rearrangement links TRBV2 to TRBJ1-1; the D is unclear. The germline gives CDR1 SNHLY, CDR2 FYNNEI. CDR3 length: 12 residues. V was cut by 0 bases and J by 13 bases, with 12 bases left in between. The chain's CDR3 is CASSEAGSVDFF. CDR3 nucleotide sequence: TGTGCCAGCAGTGAAGCCGGCAGCGTCGATTTCTTT.

V gene TRBV5-8 combines with J gene TRBJ1-3; 9 bases align to TRBD1. The germline gives CDR1 SGHTS, CDR2 YDEGEE. This CDR3 is built from 17 residues. V gave up 3 bases and J gave up 7 bases; unmatched junction bases: 14. CDR3 sequence: CASSWGQGRTEGNTIYF. The CDR3 coding sequence is TGTGCCAGCAGCTGGGGACAGGGCCGCACGGAGGGGAACACCATATATTTT.

The V call is TRBV7-6, the J call TRBJ2-2; 9 bases match TRBD1. V was pared by 5 bases and J by 0 bases, with 4 bases of the junction left unmatched. Germline CDR1 SGHVS, CDR2 FNYEAQ. The CDR3 extends over 16 amino acids. CDR3 nucleotides: TGTGCCAGCAGCATCGACAGGGGGTCGAACACCGGGGAGCTGTTTTTT. Its translation is CASSIDRGSNTGELFF.

This clone was seen only once. V gene TRBV2 combines with J gene TRBJ2-1; D may be TRBD2 (6 bases). Germline CDR1 and CDR2: SNHLY and FYNNEI. CDR3 length: 17 residues. Between the trimmed V and J ends, which lost 1 base and 5 bases, there was a span of 18 bases. CDR3 DNA: TGTGCCAGCAGTGAAGGGGACTCGCTTCCCCTGCACAATGAGCAGTTCTTC. Its protein product is CASSEGDSLPLHNEQFF.

The chain uses TRBV9 and TRBJ2-5; 7 nucleotides match TRBD2. Trimming cost V 1 base and J 2 bases; bases outside gene matches: 5. The CDR3 consists of 15 residues. Germline CDR1 and CDR2: SGDLS and YYNGEE. The CDR3 loop reads CASSVMSSGQETQYF. The CDR3 region has the DNA TGTGCCAGCAGCGTAATGTCTAGCGGACAAGAGACCCAGTACTTC.

The V call is TRBV7-2, the J call TRBJ1-2; D remains unclear. V was pared by 2 bases and J by 2 bases, with 6 bases between. Per the germline V gene, CDR1 is SGHTA and CDR2 is FQGNSA. The CDR3 sequence is 13 residues long. As DNA, the CDR3 is TGTGCCAGCAGCTTAATGCGGAACTATGGCTACACCTTC. Protein product: CASSLMRNYGYTF.

The chain has TRBV5-1 and TRBJ1-2; the D gene is possibly TRBD1 (5 bases). The CDR3 length is 13 residues. V lost 0 bases to trimming and J lost 6 bases, with 9 bases between them. CDR1 is SGHRS, CDR2 YFSETQ, per germline. CDR3 sequence: CASSLEARDGYTF. CDR3 DNA sequence: TGCGCCAGCAGCTTGGAGGCCAGGGATGGCTACACCTTC.

V and J are TRBV4-1 and TRBJ2-7; TRBD1 matches at 12 bases. The CDR3 contains 16 residues. Trimming cost V 2 bases and J 4 bases; bases outside gene matches: 6. CDR1 is MGHRA and CDR2 is YSYEKL in the germline V gene. CDR3 nucleotides: TGCGCCAGCAGCCAACCGTTGGGACAGGGGGCTTACGAGCAGTACTTC. Amino acid sequence: CASSQPLGQGAYEQYF.

This clone was observed a single time. This sequence joins TRBV2 and TRBJ1-2; 11 nucleotides match TRBD1. The length of the CDR3 is 14 residues. V shed 7 bases and J 7 bases; nucleotides not matched to a gene: 8. Germline V lookup: CDR1 SNHLY, CDR2 FYNNEI. The CDR3, as DNA: TGTGCCAGCACCCCGGGACAGGGGGTATTTGGCTACACCTTC. It is translated as CASTPGQGVFGYTF.